These 22 T cell receptor beta chains were sequenced from one sample in a study of blood T cell repertoires in COVID-19. The method was immunoSEQ multiplex PCR; TCRdb's version includes in-frame clones alone and lacks a portion of them. The repertoire holds fewer than 250,000 clones, with roughly four fifths as singletons. The source material was peripheral blood. The receptors derive from a woman in her sixties or seventies with acute or convalescent COVID-19.

The rearrangement joins TRBV4-3 to TRBJ1-2, with D uncertain. Looked up from germline, CDR1 is LGHNA and CDR2 is YSLEER. V lost 0 bases, J lost 4 bases, and 6 bases lay in between. The CDR3 length is 13 residues. This chain's CDR3 is CASSQENSYGYTF. Written as DNA, the CDR3 is TGCGCCAGCAGCCAAGAAAACAGCTATGGCTACACCTTC.

The chain has TRBV30 and TRBJ1-4; TRBD1 is a possible D gene (6 bases). Germline V gene data show CDR1 as GTSNPN and CDR2 as SVGIG (reference sequence). The CDR3 sequence is 16 residues long. Trimming took off 2 bases at V and 4 bases at J, with 17 bases between the two ends. The CDR3 bases are TGTGCCTGGAGTTCGACTCAGACAGGAGGTAATGAAAAACTGTTTTTT. It codes for CAWSSTQTGGNEKLFF.

V gene TRBV11-1 combines with J gene TRBJ2-1; D may be TRBD2 (6 bases). CDR1 and CDR2 from the germline V gene are SGHAT and FQDESV (reference sequence). The CDR3 runs 15 residues. With 6 bases removed from V and 4 bases from J, the gap between germline ends came to 16 bases. CDR3 amino acids: CASSRGRQGYNEQFF. The CDR3 DNA reads as TGTGCCAGCAGTCGGGGGAGGCAGGGTTACAATGAGCAGTTCTTC.

This chain uses TRBV2 with TRBJ1-3, with D uncertain. V dropped 4 bases and J dropped 10 bases, with 8 bases sitting between them. Germline V CDR1 and CDR2: SNHLY, FYNNEI. This CDR3 comprises 11 residues. CDR3 nucleotide sequence: TGTGCCAGCAGTGTGGAGGGAACCATATATTTT. Translating it yields CASSVEGTIYF.

The gene calls are TRBV7-2 and TRBJ1-2; 7 bases are shared with TRBD1. The CDR3 consists of 14 residues. The germline gives CDR1 SGHTA, CDR2 FQGNSA. Trimming cost V 5 bases and J 7 bases; bases outside gene matches: 10. The DNA of the CDR3 is TGTGCCAGCAGCCCCCGACAGGGAAAGGGTGGCTACACCTTC. This translates into CASSPRQGKGGYTF.

V gene TRBV27 combines with J gene TRBJ1-6, with a possible D match to TRBD1 (5 bases). The germline CDR1 and CDR2 sequences are MNHEY and SMNVEV (reference sequence). Deletions cut 7 bases from V and 7 bases from J, with 20 bases between. This CDR3 spans 16 amino acids. CDR3 nucleotide sequence: TGTGCCAGCATGCCAACCGGGGGGGGGAGGAATTCACCCCTCCACTTT. It yields the protein CASMPTGGGRNSPLHF.

The rearrangement links TRBV10-1 to TRBJ1-2; 7 positions agree with TRBD1. Germline V CDR1 and CDR2: WNHNN, SYGVQD (reference sequence). V lost 2 bases and J lost 2; bases outside the gene matches: 5. This CDR3 contains 15 residues. The CDR3 protein is CASSENSGGNYGYTF. CDR3 sequence (DNA): TGCGCCAGCAGTGAGAATTCAGGGGGAAACTATGGCTACACCTTC.

The genes are TRBV6-1 and TRBJ1-2, with 8 bases identical to TRBD1. This CDR3 region has 15 residues. V was pared by 2 bases and J by 6 bases, with 8 bases of the junction left unmatched. CDR1 is MNHNS and CDR2 is SASEGT in the germline V gene. CDR3 loop: CASSEFVRGLDGYTF. The DNA for the CDR3 is TGTGCCAGCAGTGAATTCGTCAGGGGGCTAGATGGCTACACCTTC.

V and J are TRBV23-1 and TRBJ1-1, with 7 bases matching TRBD1. TRBV23-1 is an ORF for which the function is uncertain. The CDR3 sequence is 11 residues long. V lost 9 bases, J lost 4 bases, and 2 bases stayed unmatched. The CDR3 is CARGQLTEAFF. The CDR3 bases are TGCGCCAGGGGACAGCTCACTGAAGCTTTCTTT.

J is TRBJ2-2 and V is TRBV7-9; the D gene is possibly TRBD1 (6 bases). V lost 1 base and J lost 2, with 11 bases in between. Per the germline V gene, CDR1 is SEHNR and CDR2 is FQNEAQ (reference sequence). The CDR3 extends over 16 amino acids. The CDR3: CASSLGLQGNTGELFF. CDR3 DNA sequence: TGTGCCAGCAGCTTAGGGCTACAGGGTAACACCGGGGAGCTGTTTTTT.

This clone was seen a single time. The chain has TRBV9 and TRBJ2-1, with TRBD2 as a possible D gene (5 bases). This CDR3 is built from 15 residues. The V gene lost 3 bases and the J gene lost 4 bases, with 14 bases spanning the gap. In germline, CDR1 is SGDLS, CDR2 YYNGEE. CDR3 sequence reads: CASSATSQRYNEQFF. The CDR3 DNA follows: TGTGCCAGCAGCGCGACGAGTCAGCGGTACAATGAGCAGTTCTTC.

V and J are TRBV27 and TRBJ2-7; D remains ambiguous. Trimming removed 2 bases from V and 0 bases from J, with 14 bases in between. Germline CDR1 reads MNHEY; CDR2 reads SMNVEV (reference sequence). CDR3 size: 16 residues. The CDR3 sequence is CASSLEGSAYSYEQYF. The DNA of the CDR3 is TGTGCCAGCAGTTTAGAAGGCAGCGCCTACTCCTACGAGCAGTACTTC.

This clone has a single count. The gene calls are TRBV30 and TRBJ1-2; 8 bases agree with TRBD1. This CDR3 contains 14 residues. Germline trimming cut 2 bases from V and 4 bases from J; bases unmatched to any gene: 6. CDR1 and CDR2 from the germline V gene are GTSNPN and SVGIG (reference sequence). The CDR3 DNA is TGTGCCTGGAGTATGATGGACAGGGTCTATGGCTACACCTTC. It encodes CAWSMMDRVYGYTF.

The chain recombines TRBV10-1 with TRBJ2-5; 8 bases are a match to TRBD2. The CDR3 extends over 14 amino acids. Germline assignment: CDR1 WNHNN and CDR2 SYGVQD (reference sequence). J lost 1 base, V lost 5 bases, and 3 bases had no gene match. This chain's CDR3 is CASSPTSGQETQYF. CDR3 sequence (DNA): TGCGCCAGCAGTCCTACTAGCGGCCAAGAGACCCAGTACTTC.

This clone was detected a few times. V gene TRBV7-8 combines with J gene TRBJ1-2; D gene unclear. The germline gives CDR1 SGHVS, CDR2 FQNEAQ. V dropped 2 bases and J dropped 0 bases, with 16 bases sitting between them. The CDR3 is 17 residues long. The CDR3: CASSLFFSGIANYGYTF. The DNA of the CDR3 is TGTGCCAGCAGCTTATTTTTCTCCGGTATAGCTAACTATGGCTACACCTTC.

Concerning this clone itself: An end of the junction does not agree with germline; a read error may underlie this. This chain connects TRBV18 to TRBJ2-1; perhaps TRBD1 as D (5 bases). This CDR3 has 17 residues. Germline assignment: CDR1 KGHSH and CDR2 LQKENI. CDR3: CTSSDSQQGLSYNEQFF. Here the CDR3 DNA reads TGTACCAGCTCAGACAGCCAACAAGGTCTCTCCTACAATGAGCAGTTCTTC.

V usage is TRBV4-2 and J usage is TRBJ2-3, with TRBD2 identical over 7 bases. Germline V gene data show CDR1 as LGHNA and CDR2 as YNFKEQ. CDR3 length: 16 residues. Germline trimming cut 5 bases from V and 5 bases from J; bases unmatched to any gene: 13. As DNA, the CDR3 is TGTGCCAGCAGCTCTCAGGAGCGGGGAGGCATAGATACGCAGTATTTT. Its translation is CASSSQERGGIDTQYF.

The chain employs TRBV21-1 and TRBJ1-5; the tabulated D call, TRBD1, remains unverified against the DNA. TRBV21-1 is flagged as a pseudogene. This CDR3 is built from 18 residues. CDR3 sequence (DNA): TGTGCCTGGAATCGAGGGGGTCGACTTCGATATAGCAATCAGCCCCAGCATTTT. The encoded protein is CAWNRGGRLRYSNQPQHF.

The genes are TRBV29-1 and TRBJ1-5; TRBD1 matches at 7 bases. V lost 6 bases to trimming and J lost 6 bases; unmatched junction nucleotides: 8. In germline, CDR1 is SQVTM, CDR2 ANQGSEA. The CDR3 extends over 13 amino acids. CDR3 DNA: TGCAGCGTCAAAGGACAGGCGGGTCAGCCCCAGCATTTT. This sequence encodes CSVKGQAGQPQHF.

The chain employs TRBV7-2 and TRBJ2-5; D is undetermined. This CDR3 comprises 13 residues. The germline V and J ends were trimmed by 1 base and 5 bases, with 8 bases remaining between them. CDR1 SGHTA and CDR2 FQGNSA come from the germline V gene. As DNA, the CDR3 is TGTGCCAGCAGCTTAGGTTTTCGGGAGACCCAGTACTTC. Amino acid sequence: CASSLGFRETQYF. Full variable domain (missing parts from reference TRBV7-2 and TRBJ2-5): GAGVSQSPSNKVTEKGKDVELRCDPISGHTALYWYRQSLGQGLEFLIYFQGNSAPDKSGLPSDRFSAERTGGSVSTLTIQRTQQEDSAVYLCASSLGFRETQYFGPGTRLLVL.

The chain employs TRBV3-1 (or the pseudogene TRBV3-2) and TRBJ1-3; no firm D call. V was cut by 2 bases and J by 0 bases, with 14 bases left in between. The CDR3 runs to 17 residues. Germline loops: CDR1 LGHDT, CDR2 YNNKEL (reference sequence). The CDR3 spells CASSQIESLHSGNTIYF. The CDR3 DNA follows: TGTGCCAGCAGCCAAATCGAGAGCCTTCACTCTGGAAACACCATATATTTT.

V is TRBV11-3 and J is TRBJ2-1; D may be TRBD2 (5 bases). Germline loops: CDR1 SGHNT, CDR2 YENEEA. Trimming removed 5 bases at V and 6 bases at J, with 11 bases between. The CDR3 sequence is 13 residues long. The CDR3, as DNA: TGTGCCAGCAGCGTCACTAGTACCAATGAGCAGTTCTTC. It encodes CASSVTSTNEQFF.